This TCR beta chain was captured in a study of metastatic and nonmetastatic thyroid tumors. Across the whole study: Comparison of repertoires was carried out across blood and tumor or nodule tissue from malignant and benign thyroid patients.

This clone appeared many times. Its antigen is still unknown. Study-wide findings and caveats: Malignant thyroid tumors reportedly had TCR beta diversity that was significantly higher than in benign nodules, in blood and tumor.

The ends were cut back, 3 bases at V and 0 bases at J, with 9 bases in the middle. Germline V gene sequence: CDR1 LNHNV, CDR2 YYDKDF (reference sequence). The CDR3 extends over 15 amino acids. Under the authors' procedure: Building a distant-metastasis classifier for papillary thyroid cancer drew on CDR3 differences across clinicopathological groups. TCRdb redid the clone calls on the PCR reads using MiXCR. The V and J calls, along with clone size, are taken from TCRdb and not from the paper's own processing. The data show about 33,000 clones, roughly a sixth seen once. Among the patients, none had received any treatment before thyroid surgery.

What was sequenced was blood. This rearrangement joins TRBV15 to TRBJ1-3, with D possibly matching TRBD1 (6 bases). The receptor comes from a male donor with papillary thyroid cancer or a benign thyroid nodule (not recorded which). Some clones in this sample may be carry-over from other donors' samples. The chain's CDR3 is CATSSSTGSGNTIYF. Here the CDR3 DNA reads TGTGCCACCAGCAGTTCGACAGGCTCTGGAAACACCATATATTTT.